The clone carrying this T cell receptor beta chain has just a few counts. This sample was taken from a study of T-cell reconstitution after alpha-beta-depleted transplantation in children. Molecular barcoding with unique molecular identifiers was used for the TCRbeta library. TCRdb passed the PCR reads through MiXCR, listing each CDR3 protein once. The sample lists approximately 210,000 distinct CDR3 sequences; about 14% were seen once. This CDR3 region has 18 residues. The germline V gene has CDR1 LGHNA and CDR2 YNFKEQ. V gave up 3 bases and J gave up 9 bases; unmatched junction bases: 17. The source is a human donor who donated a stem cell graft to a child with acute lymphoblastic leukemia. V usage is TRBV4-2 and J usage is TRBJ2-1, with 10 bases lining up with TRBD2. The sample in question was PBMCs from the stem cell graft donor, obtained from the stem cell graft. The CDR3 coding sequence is TGTGCCAGCAGCCACGAATCCCCAGGACTAGCGGACTCCGGTGAGCAGTTCTTC. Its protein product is CASSHESPGLADSGEQFF.